The clone carrying this T cell receptor (beta chain) was seen repeatedly, ten times or more. The CDR3 sequence is 13 residues long. Trimming removed 8 bases at V and 7 bases at J, with 17 bases between. CDR1 is SNHLY and CDR2 is FYNNEI in the germline V gene. The data stem from a study of early T cells in non-severe SARS-CoV-2 infection. Researchers tagged individual cDNA molecules with unique molecular identifiers. MiXCR was run by TCRdb on the 5' RACE reads, yielding one entry per CDR3 protein. The sample includes around 40,000 distinct CDR3 sequences, 11% of them seen just once. The TCR sequence derives from an adult who was a healthcare worker with PCR-confirmed SARS-CoV-2 infection or an uninfected control (not recorded which). The specimen was whole blood. The chain links TRBV2 to TRBJ1-2, with unresolved D. As DNA, the CDR3 is TGTGCCAGCGGGCCAGCTCTTGACGGTGGCTACACCTTC. Encoded protein: CASGPALDGGYTF. The complete variable domain, with remaining parts taken from reference TRBV2 and TRBJ1-2, reads EPEVTQTPSHQVTQMGQEVILRCVPISNHLYFYWYRQILGQKVEFLVSFYNNEISEKSEIFDDQFSVERPDGSNFTLKIRSTKLEDSAMYFCASGPALDGGYTFGSGTRLTVV.